This TCR beta chain was obtained from a study of human thymus T cells. Points from the study as a whole: Usage of V and J genes appeared biased in thymic and blood repertoires. Related research examined unrelated individuals and reported that their thymic repertoires overlapped highly.

The germline V and J ends were trimmed by 0 bases and 9 bases, with 22 bases remaining between them. The CDR3 contains 17 residues. Germline V gives CDR1 SGHDT, CDR2 YYEEEE. Profiled with immunoSEQ multiplex PCR; TCRdb holds only in-frame clones, not every one. The data contain around 120,000 clones, around 94% of them singletons. Thymus pieces cut out during corrective heart surgery were the tissue that was used. Having corrective surgery for congenital heart defects, healthy Finnish infants were the ones who donated. This clone was recorded once. Antigen: not known. Sequencing was performed on thymus tissue. The rearrangement uses TRBV5-6 and TRBJ2-1, with D perhaps assigned TRBD1 or TRBD2 (6 bases each). The receptor's source is a boy younger than two with a congenital heart defect but otherwise immunologically healthy. CDR3 bases: TGTGCCAGCAGCTTGGCCCCCCCGGGGGCGGACCCAATTGAGCAGTTCTTC. It yields the protein CASSLAPPGADPIEQFF.